Listed here are 9 T cell receptor beta chains from one sample, sequenced in a study of blood T cell repertoires in COVID-19. The table came from immunoSEQ multiplex PCR; TCRdb's copy has only in-frame clones and leaves some out. The sample includes about 160,000 clones, approximately 91% of them seen just once. Material for sequencing was peripheral blood. These receptors all come from a man aged 18 to 29 with acute or convalescent COVID-19.

This clone came up once. At one boundary the junction diverges from the germline segment, which might be a read error. The rearrangement uses TRBV7-6 and TRBJ2-7, with D possibly matching TRBD2 (7 bases). The CDR3 contains 16 residues. CDR1 and CDR2 from the germline V gene are SGHVS and FNYEAQ. The CDR3 bases are TGTGCCAGCAGCCTAGCCCCGTCGGGGGGCGGCGACGAGCAGTACTTC. This codes for CASSLAPSGGGDEQYF. Complete variable domain (other parts from reference TRBV7-6 and TRBJ2-7): GAGVSQSPRYKVTKRGQDVALRCDPISGHVSLYWYRQALGQGPEFLTYFNYEAQQDKSGLPNDRFSAERPEGSISTLTIQRTEQRDSAMYRCASSLAPSGGGDEQYFGPGTRLTVT.

The table lists this clone with a count of one. This chain connects TRBV4-2 to TRBJ1-2, with unresolved D. The CDR3 sequence is 16 residues long. Trimming removed 1 base at V and 3 bases at J, with 15 bases between. In germline, CDR1 is LGHNA, CDR2 YNFKEQ. The CDR3 protein is CASSQVGAEGYYGYTF. Here the CDR3 DNA reads TGTGCCAGCAGCCAAGTTGGTGCCGAGGGCTACTATGGCTACACCTTC.

The chain uses TRBV3-1 (or the pseudogene TRBV3-2) and TRBJ1-2; D is unresolved. The CDR3 is 15 residues long. CDR1 is LGHDT, CDR2 YNNKEL, per germline (reference sequence). Between the trimmed V and J ends, which lost 5 bases and 4 bases, there was a span of 17 bases. The CDR3 nucleotides are TGTGCCAGCAGCAATCTTTTGACTGAGGGCTATGGCTACACCTTC. It yields the protein CASSNLLTEGYGYTF.

V usage is TRBV5-1 and J usage is TRBJ2-7; 7 positions match TRBD1. Germline V CDR1 and CDR2: SGHRS, YFSETQ. J was trimmed by 3 bases and V by 4 bases; bases with no gene match: 7. The CDR3 contains 14 residues. Written as DNA, the CDR3 is TGCGCCAGCAGCCTTCAGACAGGGCACTACGAGCAGTACTTC. It yields the protein CASSLQTGHYEQYF.

The CDR3 coding sequence is TGTGCCAGCAGTTTCTTTAGCGGGATGGGGAATGAGCAGTTCTTC. It yields the protein CASSFFSGMGNEQFF. This sequence joins TRBV6-5 and TRBJ2-1; 8 bases match TRBD2. J gave up 7 bases and V 4 bases, and 9 bases lay outside the gene matches. Germline V lookup: CDR1 MNHEY, CDR2 SVGAGI. The CDR3 spans 15 residues.

V usage is TRBV5-1 and J usage is TRBJ2-7; TRBD2 matches 7 bases. With 4 bases clipped from V and 3 bases from J, the junction kept 10 bases outside the gene matches. The CDR3 loop spans 15 amino acids. Looked up from germline, CDR1 is SGHRS and CDR2 is YFSETQ. In DNA form, the CDR3 reads TGCGCCAGCAGCCTGGGGGGGGTGCTGGACTACGAGCAGTACTTC. Protein sequence: CASSLGGVLDYEQYF.

The chain links TRBV5-4 to TRBJ2-7; 10 positions match TRBD1. The V segment lost 0 bases and the J segment 3 bases; nucleotides outside the gene matches: 0. The germline V gene encodes CDR1 SGHNT and CDR2 YYREEE (reference sequence). CDR3 size: 14 residues. The CDR3 sequence is CASSLGDRGYEQYF. The CDR3 DNA is TGTGCCAGCAGCTTGGGGGACAGGGGCTACGAGCAGTACTTC. The full variable domain, in which reference TRBV5-4 and TRBJ2-7 provide the parts outside the CDR3, is ETGVTQSPTHLIKTRGQQVTLRCSSQSGHNTVSWYQQALGQGPQFIFQYYREEENGRGNFPPRFSGLQFPNYSSELNVNALELDDSALYLCASSLGDRGYEQYFGPGTRLTVT.

V and J are TRBV5-6 and TRBJ1-2; weak D call: TRBD1 (6 bases). The CDR3 is 16 amino acids. Germline assignment: CDR1 SGHDT and CDR2 YYEEEE. V lost 0 bases and J lost 0, with 12 bases in between. CDR3 in amino acids: CASSLDRVVSNYGYTF. The CDR3 DNA follows: TGTGCCAGCAGCTTGGACAGGGTGGTGTCTAACTATGGCTACACCTTC.

The chain has TRBV6-5 and TRBJ1-4; weak D call: TRBD1 (5 bases). The V end was cut by 6 bases, the J end by 0 bases, with 5 bases between. The CDR3 is 13 amino acids. The germline gives CDR1 MNHEY, CDR2 SVGAGI. CDR3 sequence (DNA): TGTGCCAGCAGGACAGCAACTAATGAAAAACTGTTTTTT. Translation gives CASRTATNEKLFF.